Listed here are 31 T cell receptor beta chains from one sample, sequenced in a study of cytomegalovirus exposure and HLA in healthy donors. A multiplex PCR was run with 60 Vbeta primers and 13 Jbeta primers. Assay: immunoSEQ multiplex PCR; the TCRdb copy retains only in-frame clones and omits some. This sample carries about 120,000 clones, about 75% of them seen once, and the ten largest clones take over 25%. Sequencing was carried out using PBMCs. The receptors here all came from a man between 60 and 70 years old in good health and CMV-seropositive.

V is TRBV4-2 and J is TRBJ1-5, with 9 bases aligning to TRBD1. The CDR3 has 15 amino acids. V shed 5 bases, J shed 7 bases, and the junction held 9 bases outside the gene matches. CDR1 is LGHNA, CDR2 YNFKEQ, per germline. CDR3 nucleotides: TGTGCCAGCAGCGGGGACAGGGAGGCAGGGCAGCCCCAGCATTTT. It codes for CASSGDREAGQPQHF.

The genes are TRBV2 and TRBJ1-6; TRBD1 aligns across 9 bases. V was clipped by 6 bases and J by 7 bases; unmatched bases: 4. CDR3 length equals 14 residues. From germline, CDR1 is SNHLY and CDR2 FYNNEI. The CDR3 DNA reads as TGTGCCAGCAGGGTAGGACAGGGGAATTCACCCCTCCACTTT. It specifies CASRVGQGNSPLHF.

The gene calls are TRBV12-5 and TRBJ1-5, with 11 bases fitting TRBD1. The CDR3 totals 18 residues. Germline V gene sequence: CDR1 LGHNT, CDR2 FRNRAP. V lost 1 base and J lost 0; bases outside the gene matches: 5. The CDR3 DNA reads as TGTGCTAGTGGTTTGGCCGGACAGGGGGCGGATAGCAATCAGCCCCAGCATTTT. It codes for CASGLAGQGADSNQPQHF.

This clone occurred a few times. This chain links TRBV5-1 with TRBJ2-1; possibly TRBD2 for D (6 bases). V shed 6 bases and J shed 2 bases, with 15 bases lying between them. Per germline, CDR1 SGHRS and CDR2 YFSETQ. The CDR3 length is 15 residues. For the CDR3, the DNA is TGCGCCAGCACCAGGGAGGCGCAGACCTACAATGAGCAGTTCTTC. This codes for CASTREAQTYNEQFF.

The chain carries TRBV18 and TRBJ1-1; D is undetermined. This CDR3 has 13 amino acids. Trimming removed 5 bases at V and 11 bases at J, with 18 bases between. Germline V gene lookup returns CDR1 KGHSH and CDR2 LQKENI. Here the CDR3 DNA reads TGTGCCAGCTCAAACGACAAGTTGGGGAGGGCTTTCTTT. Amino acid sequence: CASSNDKLGRAFF.

The CDR3 sequence: CASRDRERSNYGYTF. CDR3 DNA: TGTGCCAGCCGGGACAGGGAACGGTCCAACTATGGCTACACCTTC. The J gene is TRBJ1-2, the V gene TRBV19; 9 bases map to TRBD1. The CDR3 consists of 15 residues. V gave up 9 bases and J gave up 2 bases; unmatched junction bases: 10. The germline V gene has CDR1 LNHDA and CDR2 SQIVND (reference sequence). The variable domain in full, completed from reference TRBV19 and TRBJ1-2, reads DGGITQSPKYLFRKEGQNVTLSCEQNLNHDAMYWYRQDPGQGLRLIYYSQIVNDFQKGDIAEGYSVSREKKESFPLTVTSAQKNPTAFYLCASRDRERSNYGYTFGSGTRLTVV.

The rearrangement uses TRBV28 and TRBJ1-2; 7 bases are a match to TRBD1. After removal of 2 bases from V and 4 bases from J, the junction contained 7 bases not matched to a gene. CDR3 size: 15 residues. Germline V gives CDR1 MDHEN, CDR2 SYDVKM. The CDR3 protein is CASSLPTDRVYGYTF. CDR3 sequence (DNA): TGTGCCAGCAGTTTACCCACCGACAGGGTCTATGGCTACACCTTC.

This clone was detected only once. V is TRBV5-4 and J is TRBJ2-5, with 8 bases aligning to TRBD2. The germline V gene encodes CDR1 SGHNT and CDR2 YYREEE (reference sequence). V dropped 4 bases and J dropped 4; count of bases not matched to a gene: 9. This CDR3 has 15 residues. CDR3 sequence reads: CASSTQAGEGETQYF. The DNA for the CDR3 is TGTGCCAGCAGCACTCAAGCGGGGGAGGGAGAGACCCAGTACTTC.

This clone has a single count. CDR3 in DNA: TGTGCCAGTAGTATCTATCTAGCGGGAGGGCCGGGCGAGCAGTACTTC. It is translated as CASSIYLAGGPGEQYF. The genes are TRBV19 and TRBJ2-7; 12 positions match TRBD2. The CDR3 totals 16 residues. CDR1 LNHDA and CDR2 SQIVND come from the germline V gene (reference sequence). The J segment lost 6 bases and the V segment lost 3 bases, leaving 9 bases of the junction unmatched.

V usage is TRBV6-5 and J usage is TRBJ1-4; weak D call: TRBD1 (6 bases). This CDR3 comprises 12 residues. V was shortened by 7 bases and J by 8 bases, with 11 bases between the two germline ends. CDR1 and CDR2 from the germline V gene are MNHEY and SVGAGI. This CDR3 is CASKTGLEKLFF. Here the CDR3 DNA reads TGTGCCAGCAAAACAGGGTTGGAAAAACTGTTTTTT.

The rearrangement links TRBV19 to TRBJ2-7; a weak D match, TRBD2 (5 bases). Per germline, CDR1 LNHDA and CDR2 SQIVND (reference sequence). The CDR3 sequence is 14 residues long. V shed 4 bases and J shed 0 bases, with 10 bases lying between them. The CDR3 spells CASSRAATSYEQYF. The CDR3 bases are TGTGCCAGTAGTAGAGCGGCCACCTCCTACGAGCAGTACTTC.

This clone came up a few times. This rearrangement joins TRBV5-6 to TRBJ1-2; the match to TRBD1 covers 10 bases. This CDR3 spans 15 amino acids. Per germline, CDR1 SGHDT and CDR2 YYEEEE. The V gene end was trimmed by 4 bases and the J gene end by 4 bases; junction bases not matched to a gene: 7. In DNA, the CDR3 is TGTGCCAGCAGCCGGCCGGACAGGGGGGTCTATGGCTACACCTTC. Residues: CASSRPDRGVYGYTF.

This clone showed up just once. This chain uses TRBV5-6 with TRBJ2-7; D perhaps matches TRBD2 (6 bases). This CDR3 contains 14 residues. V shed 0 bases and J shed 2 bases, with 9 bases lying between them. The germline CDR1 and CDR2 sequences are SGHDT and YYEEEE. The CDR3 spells CASSLAGDTYEQYF. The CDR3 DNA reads TGTGCCAGCAGCTTGGCGGGGGATACCTACGAGCAGTACTTC. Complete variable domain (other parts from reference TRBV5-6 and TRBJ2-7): DAGVTQSPTHLIKTRGQQVTLRCSPKSGHDTVSWYQQALGQGPQFIFQYYEEEERQRGNFPDRFSGHQFPNYSSELNVNALLLGDSALYLCASSLAGDTYEQYFGPGTRLTVT.

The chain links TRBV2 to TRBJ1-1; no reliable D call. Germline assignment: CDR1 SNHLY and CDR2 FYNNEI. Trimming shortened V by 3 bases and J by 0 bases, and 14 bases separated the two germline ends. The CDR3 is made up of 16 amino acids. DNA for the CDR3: TGTGCCAGCAGTGATGGGAGAGGCGTGTTGAACACTGAAGCTTTCTTT. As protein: CASSDGRGVLNTEAFF.

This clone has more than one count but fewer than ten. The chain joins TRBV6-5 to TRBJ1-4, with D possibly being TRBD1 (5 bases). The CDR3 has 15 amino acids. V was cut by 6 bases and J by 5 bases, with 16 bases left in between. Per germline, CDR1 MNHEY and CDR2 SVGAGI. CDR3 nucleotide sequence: TGTGCCAGCAGCGAACGACAGAGCTTAAATGAAAAACTGTTTTTT. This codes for CASSERQSLNEKLFF.

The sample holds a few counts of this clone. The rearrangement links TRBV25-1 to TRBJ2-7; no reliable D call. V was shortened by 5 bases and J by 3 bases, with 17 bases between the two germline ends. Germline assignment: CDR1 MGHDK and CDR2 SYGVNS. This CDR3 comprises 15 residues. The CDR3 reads CASSLNHEANYEQYF. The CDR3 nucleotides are TGTGCCAGCAGTCTTAATCACGAGGCCAACTACGAGCAGTACTTC.

CDR3 DNA: TGTGCCAGCTCACCTCTAGCGGGAGGGCCAACCGGGGAGCTGTTTTTT. Its protein is CASSPLAGGPTGELFF. The chain has TRBV18 and TRBJ2-2, with 12 bases aligning to TRBD2. This CDR3 region has 16 residues. Germline CDR1 KGHSH, CDR2 LQKENI. Trimming took 3 bases from V and 5 from J; bases not matched to a gene: 4.

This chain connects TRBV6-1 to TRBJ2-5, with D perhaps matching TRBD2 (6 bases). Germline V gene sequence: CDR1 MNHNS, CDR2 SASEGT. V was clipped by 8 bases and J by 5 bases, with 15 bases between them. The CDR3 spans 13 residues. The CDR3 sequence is CASRMGGFETQYF. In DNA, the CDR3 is TGTGCCAGCCGAATGGGGGGATTTGAGACCCAGTACTTC.

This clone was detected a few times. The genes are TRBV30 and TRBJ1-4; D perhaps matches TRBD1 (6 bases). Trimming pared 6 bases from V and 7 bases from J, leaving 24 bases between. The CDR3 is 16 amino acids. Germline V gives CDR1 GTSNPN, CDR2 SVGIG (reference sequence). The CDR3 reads CACDGRPGAQGEKLFF. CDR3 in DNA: TGTGCCTGCGACGGGCGTCCGGGCGCACAGGGTGAAAAACTGTTTTTT.

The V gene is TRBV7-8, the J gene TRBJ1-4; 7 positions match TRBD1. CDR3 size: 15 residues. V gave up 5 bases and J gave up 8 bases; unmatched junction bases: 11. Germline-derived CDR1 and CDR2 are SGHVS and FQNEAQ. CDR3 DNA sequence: TGTGCCAGCAGCAAACACACAGGGGCGGGAGAAAAACTGTTTTTT. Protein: CASSKHTGAGEKLFF.

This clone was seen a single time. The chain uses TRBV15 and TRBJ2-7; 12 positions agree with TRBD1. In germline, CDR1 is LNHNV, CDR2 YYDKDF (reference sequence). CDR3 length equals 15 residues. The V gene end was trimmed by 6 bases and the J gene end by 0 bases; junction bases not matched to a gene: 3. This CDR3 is CATRGQGAPSYEQYF. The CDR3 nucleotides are TGTGCCACCAGGGGACAGGGGGCGCCCTCCTACGAGCAGTACTTC.

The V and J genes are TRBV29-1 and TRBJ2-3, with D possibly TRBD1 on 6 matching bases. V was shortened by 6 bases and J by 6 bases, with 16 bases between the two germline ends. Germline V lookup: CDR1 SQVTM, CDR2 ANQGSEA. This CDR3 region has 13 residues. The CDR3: CSVARNRDDTQYF. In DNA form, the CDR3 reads TGCAGCGTGGCACGGAACAGGGATGATACGCAGTATTTT.

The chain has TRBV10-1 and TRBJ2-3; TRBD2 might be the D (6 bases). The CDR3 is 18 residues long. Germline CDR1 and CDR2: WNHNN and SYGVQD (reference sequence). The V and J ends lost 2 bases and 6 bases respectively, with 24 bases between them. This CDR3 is CASSEGARGGSFSDTQYF. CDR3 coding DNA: TGCGCCAGCAGTGAGGGGGCGCGGGGAGGCTCATTTTCGGATACGCAGTATTTT.

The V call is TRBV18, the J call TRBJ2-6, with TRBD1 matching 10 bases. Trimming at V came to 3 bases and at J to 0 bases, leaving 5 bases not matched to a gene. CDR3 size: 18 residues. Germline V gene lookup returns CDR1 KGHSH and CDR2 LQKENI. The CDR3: CASSPRTGGNSGANVLTF. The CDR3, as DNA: TGTGCCAGCTCACCGCGGACAGGGGGAAACTCTGGGGCCAACGTCCTGACTTTC. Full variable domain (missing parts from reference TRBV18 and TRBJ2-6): NAGVMQNPRHLVRRRGQEARLRCSPMKGHSHVYWYRQLPEEGLKFMVYLQKENIIDESGMPKERFSAEFPKEGPSILRIQQVVRGDSAAYFCASSPRTGGNSGANVLTFGAGSRLTVL.

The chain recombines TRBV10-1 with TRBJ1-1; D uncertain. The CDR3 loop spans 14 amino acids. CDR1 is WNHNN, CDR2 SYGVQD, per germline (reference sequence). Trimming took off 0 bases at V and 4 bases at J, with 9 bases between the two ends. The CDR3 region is CASSESGRSTEAFF. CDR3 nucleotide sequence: TGCGCCAGCAGTGAGTCCGGGAGATCCACTGAAGCTTTCTTT.

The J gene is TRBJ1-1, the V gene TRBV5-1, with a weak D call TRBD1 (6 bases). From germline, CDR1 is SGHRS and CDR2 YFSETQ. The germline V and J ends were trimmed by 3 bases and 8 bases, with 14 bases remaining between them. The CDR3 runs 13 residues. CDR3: CASSSDRSEEAFF. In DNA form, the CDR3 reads TGCGCCAGCAGCTCCGACAGGTCGGAGGAAGCTTTCTTT.

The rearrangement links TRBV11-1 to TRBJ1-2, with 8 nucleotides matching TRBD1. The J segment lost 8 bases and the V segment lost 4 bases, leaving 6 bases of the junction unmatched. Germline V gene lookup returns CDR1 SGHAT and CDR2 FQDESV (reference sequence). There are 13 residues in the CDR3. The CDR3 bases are TGTGCCAGCAGCTCGGAGACAGGGGCAGGCTACACCTTC. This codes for CASSSETGAGYTF.

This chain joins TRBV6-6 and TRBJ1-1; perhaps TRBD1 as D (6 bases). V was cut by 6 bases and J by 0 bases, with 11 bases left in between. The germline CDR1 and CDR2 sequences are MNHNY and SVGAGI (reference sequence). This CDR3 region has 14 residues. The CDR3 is CASSLRDMNTEAFF. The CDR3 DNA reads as TGTGCCAGCAGCTTGAGGGACATGAACACTGAAGCTTTCTTT.

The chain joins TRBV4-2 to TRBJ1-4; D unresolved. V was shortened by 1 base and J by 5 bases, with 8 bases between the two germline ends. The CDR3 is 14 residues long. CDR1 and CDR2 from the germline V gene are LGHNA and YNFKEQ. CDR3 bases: TGTGCCAGCAGCCAAGGACTAACGAATGAAAAACTGTTTTTT. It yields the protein CASSQGLTNEKLFF.

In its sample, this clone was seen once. DNA for the CDR3: TGTGCCAGCTCACCAATGGCGGGAGTCCACAATGAGCAGTTCTTC. It is translated as CASSPMAGVHNEQFF. The J gene is TRBJ2-1, the V gene TRBV18, with 7 bases lining up with TRBD2. Germline lookup yields CDR1 KGHSH and CDR2 LQKENI. With 2 bases clipped from V and 5 bases from J, the junction kept 6 bases outside the gene matches. This CDR3 contains 15 residues. Together with reference TRBV18 and TRBJ2-1, the CDR3 gives the full variable domain: NAGVMQNPRHLVRRRGQEARLRCSPMKGHSHVYWYRQLPEEGLKFMVYLQKENIIDESGMPKERFSAEFPKEGPSILRIQQVVRGDSAAYFCASSPMAGVHNEQFFGPGTRLTVL.

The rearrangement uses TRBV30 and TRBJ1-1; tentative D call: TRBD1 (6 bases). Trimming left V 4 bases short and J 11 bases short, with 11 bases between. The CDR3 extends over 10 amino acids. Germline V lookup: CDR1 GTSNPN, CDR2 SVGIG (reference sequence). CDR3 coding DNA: TGTGCCTGGAAGGGGAGGGGGGCTTTCTTT. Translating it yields CAWKGRGAFF.